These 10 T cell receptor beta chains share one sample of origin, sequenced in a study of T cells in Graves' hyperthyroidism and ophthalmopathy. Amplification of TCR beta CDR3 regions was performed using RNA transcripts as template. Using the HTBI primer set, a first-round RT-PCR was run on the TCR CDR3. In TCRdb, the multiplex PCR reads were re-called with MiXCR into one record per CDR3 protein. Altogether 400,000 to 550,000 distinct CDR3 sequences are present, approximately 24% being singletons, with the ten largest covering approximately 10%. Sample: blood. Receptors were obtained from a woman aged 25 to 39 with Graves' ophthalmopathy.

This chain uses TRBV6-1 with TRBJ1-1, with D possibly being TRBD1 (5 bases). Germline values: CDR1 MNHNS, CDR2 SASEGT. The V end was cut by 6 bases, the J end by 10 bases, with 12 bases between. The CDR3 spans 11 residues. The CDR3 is CASRTAGGAFF. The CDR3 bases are TGTGCCAGCAGAACAGCCGGGGGAGCTTTCTTT.

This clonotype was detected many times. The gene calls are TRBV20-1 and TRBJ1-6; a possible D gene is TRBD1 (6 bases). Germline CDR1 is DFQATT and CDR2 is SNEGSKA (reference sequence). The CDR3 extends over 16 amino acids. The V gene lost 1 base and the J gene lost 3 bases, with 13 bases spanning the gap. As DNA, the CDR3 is TGCAGTGCTAGAGCCTCTGGACAGAACTATAATTCACCCCTCCACTTT. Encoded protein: CSARASGQNYNSPLHF.

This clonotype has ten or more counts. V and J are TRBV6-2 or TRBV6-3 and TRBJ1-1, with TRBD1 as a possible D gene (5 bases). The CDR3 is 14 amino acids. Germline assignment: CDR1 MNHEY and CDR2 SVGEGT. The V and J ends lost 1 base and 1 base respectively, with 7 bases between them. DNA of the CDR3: TGTGCCAGCAGTTACTTGCAGGGGAACACTGAAGCTTTCTTT. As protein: CASSYLQGNTEAFF.

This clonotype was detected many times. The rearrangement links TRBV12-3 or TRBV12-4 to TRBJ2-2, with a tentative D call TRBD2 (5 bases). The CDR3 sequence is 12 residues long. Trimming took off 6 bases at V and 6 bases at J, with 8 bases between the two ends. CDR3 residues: CASSSEAGELFF. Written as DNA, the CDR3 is TGTGCCAGCAGCTCGGAGGCCGGGGAGCTGTTTTTT.

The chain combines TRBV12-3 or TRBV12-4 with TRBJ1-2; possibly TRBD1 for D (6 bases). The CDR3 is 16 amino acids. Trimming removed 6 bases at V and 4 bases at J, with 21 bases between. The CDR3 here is CASSPRDTAISYGYTF. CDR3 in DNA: TGTGCCAGCAGCCCCCGGGACACGGCAATTAGCTATGGCTACACCTTC.

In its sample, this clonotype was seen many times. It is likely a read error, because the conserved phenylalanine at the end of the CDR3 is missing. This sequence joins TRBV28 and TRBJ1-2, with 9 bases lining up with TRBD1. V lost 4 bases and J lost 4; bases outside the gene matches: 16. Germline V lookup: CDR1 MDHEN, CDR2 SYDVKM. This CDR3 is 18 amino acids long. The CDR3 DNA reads TGTGCCAGCAGTTCCCGGACCGTAGACAGGGGGTGGGGCTATGGCTACACCCTC. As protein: CASSSRTVDRGWGYGYTL.

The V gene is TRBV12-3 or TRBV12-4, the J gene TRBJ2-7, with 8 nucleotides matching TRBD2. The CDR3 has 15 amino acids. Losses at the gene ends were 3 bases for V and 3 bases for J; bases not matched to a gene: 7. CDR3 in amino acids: CASSFGGGLYYEQYF. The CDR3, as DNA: TGTGCCAGCAGTTTCGGCGGGGGGTTGTACTACGAGCAGTACTTC.

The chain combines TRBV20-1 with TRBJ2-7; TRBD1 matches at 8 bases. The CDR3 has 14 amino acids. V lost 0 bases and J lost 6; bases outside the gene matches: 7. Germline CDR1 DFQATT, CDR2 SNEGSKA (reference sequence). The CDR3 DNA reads TGCAGTGCTAGAGATCGGACAGGGTCGAGCGAGCAGTACTTC. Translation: CSARDRTGSSEQYF.

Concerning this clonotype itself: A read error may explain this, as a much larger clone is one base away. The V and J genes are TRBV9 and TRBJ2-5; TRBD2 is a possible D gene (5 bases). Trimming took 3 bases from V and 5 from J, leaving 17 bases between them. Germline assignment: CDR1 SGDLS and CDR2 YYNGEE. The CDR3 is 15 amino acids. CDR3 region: CASSAFPGSDETQYF. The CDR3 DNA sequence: TGTGCCAGCAGCGCGTTCCCGGGGTCGGATGAGACCCAGTACTTC. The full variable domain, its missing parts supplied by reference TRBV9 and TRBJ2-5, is DSGVTQTPKHLITATGQRVTLRCSPRSGDLSVYWYQQSLDQGLQFLIQYYNGEERAKGNILERFSAQQFPDLHSELNLSSLELGDSALYFCASSAFPGSDETQYFGPGTRLLVL.

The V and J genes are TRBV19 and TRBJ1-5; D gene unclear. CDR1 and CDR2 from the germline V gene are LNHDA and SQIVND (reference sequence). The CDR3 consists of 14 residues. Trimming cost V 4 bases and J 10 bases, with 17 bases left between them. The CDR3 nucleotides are TGTGCCAGTAGTACCCAGGACGGCCTTGACCCCCAGCATTTT. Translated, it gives CASSTQDGLDPQHF.